This T cell receptor (beta chain) was identified in a study of blood T cell repertoires in COVID-19. The wider study: T cells, B-cell-depleted T cells, or PBMCs supplied cDNA or gDNA.

In the authors' methods: The assay estimated nucleated cells by amplifying reference gene primers. Data came from immunoSEQ multiplex PCR; TCRdb stores just in-frame clones and leaves some out. V and J calls and clone size come straight from that table; D and trimming were deduced from the DNA. The sample lists 35,000 to 55,000 clones; over 85% were seen once. Germline loops: CDR1 MDHEN, CDR2 SYDVKM. The CDR3 length is 15 residues. With V trimmed by 1 base and J by 8 bases, 4 bases remained unmatched. The chain is built from TRBV28 and TRBJ2-1; 11 bases are shared with TRBD2. The receptor's source is a man in his 70s with active COVID-19. The sequencing input was peripheral blood. CDR3 coding DNA: TGTGCCAGCAGTTTATTCACTAGCGGGAGTGATGAGCAGTTCTTC. Protein: CASSLFTSGSDEQFF. Full variable domain (rest looked up from reference TRBV28 and TRBJ2-1): DVKVTQSSRYLVKRTGEKVFLECVQDMDHENMFWYRQDPGLGLRLIYFSYDVKMKEKGDIPEGYSVSREKKERFSLILESASTNQTSMYLCASSLFTSGSDEQFFGPGTRLTVL.